The sequence of this TCR beta chain was determined in a study of PD-L1 blockade in urothelial cancer. Sequencing was performed with immunoSEQ multiplex PCR; in TCRdb, only in-frame clones are kept and a portion is missing. The table has about 29,000 clones, about 87% seen once; the top ten hold 1.5% to 2%. CDR1 is SGHNT and CDR2 is YENEEA in the germline V gene. The CDR3 is 13 residues long. This clonotype was obtained from a man aged 50 to 59 with urothelial cancer. This chain links TRBV11-3 with TRBJ2-5; possible D gene TRBD1, 6 bases. Gene TRBJ2-7 matches the end of the DNA better, so the J call may be wrong. Sequencing used PBMCs, obtained around atezolizumab (anti-PD-L1) treatment. CDR3 bases: TGTGCCAGCAGCCCAGGGGCGTCCTACGAGCAGTACTTC. Translating it yields CASSPGASYEQYF.